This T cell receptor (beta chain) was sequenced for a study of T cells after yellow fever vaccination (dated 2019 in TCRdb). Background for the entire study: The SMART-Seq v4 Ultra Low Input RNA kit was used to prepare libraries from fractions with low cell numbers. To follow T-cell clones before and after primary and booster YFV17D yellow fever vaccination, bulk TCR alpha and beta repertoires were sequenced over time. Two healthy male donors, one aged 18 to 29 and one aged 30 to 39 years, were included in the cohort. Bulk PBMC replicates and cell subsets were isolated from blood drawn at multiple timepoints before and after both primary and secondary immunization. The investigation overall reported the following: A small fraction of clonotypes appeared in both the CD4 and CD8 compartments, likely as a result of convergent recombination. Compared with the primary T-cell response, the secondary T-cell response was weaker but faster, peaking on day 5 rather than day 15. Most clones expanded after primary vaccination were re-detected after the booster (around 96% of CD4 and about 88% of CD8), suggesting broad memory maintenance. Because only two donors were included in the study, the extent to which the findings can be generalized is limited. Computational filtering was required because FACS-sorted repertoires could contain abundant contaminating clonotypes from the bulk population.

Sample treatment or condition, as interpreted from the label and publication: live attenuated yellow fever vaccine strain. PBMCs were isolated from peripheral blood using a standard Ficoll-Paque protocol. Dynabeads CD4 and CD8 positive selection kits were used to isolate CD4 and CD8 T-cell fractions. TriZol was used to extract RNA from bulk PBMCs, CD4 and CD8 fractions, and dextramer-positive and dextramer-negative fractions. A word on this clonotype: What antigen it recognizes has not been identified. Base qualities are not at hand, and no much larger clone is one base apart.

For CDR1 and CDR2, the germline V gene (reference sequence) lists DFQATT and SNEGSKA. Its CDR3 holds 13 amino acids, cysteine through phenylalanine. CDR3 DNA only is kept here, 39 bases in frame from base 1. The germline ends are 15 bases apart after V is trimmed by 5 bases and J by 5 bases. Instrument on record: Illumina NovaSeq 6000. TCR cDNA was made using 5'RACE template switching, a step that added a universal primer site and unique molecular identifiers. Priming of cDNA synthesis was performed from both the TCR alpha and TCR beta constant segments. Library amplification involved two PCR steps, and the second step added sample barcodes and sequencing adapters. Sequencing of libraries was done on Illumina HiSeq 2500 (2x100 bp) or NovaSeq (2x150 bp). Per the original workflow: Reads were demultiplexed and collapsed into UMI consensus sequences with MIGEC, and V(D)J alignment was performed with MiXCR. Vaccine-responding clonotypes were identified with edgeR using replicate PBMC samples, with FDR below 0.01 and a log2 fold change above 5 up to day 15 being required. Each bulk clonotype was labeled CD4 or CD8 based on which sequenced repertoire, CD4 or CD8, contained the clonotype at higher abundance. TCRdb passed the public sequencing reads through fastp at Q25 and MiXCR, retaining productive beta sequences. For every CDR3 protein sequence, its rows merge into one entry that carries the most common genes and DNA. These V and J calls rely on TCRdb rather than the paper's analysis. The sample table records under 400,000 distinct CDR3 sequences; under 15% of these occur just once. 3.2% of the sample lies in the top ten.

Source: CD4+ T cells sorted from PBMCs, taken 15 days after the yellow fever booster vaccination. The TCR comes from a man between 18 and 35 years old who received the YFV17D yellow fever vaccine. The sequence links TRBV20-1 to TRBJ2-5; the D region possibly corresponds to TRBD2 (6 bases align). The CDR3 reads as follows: CSARGNGRETQYF. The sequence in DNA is TGCAGTGCTCGCGGGAATGGTAGGGAGACCCAGTACTTC.